This entry concerns a single TCR beta chain. What it binds is unknown. This sample is part of a study of T cells expressing NK-cell markers. Turning to the study itself: Obtained from sorted CD3+CD56+NKG2C+, CD3+CD56+NKG2C- and CD3+CD56-NKG2C+ T cells were the TCR beta repertoires. Among the eight sequenced donors, seven tested HCMV-seropositive and one tested seronegative.

Whole-study findings and limits: In 5 or 6 donors, dominant NKG2C+ clonotypes were roughly 1.0-8% of CD8+ T cells.

As the method of synthesis, 5'RACE template switching with UMIs yielded TCR beta cDNA. TCRdb reanalyzed the 5' RACE reads, giving one entry per CDR3 protein sequence and no DNA. The table for this sample gives about 460,000 distinct CDR3 sequences. The length of the CDR3 is 12 residues. Germline V gives CDR1 LNHDA, CDR2 SQIVND (reference sequence). The sample taken for sequencing was blood T cells: a sorted CD56 or NKG2C T cell subset, CD4+ or CD8+ T cells, or bulk PBMC T cells (not recorded which). This clonotype originated in a woman aged 50 to 65 in good health. This rearrangement joins TRBV19 to TRBJ2-1; TCRdb reports TRBD1, a call that lacks DNA to check it against. The CDR3 spells CASMSRGNEQFF.